The clone carrying this T cell receptor (beta chain) was observed at least ten times. This specimen comes from a study of T-cell memory formation after mild COVID-19. TCRdb ran MiXCR on the 5' RACE reads and lists one entry per CDR3 protein. The table records more than 450,000 distinct CDR3 sequences, 18% of them present only once. This CDR3 region has 17 residues. V lost 6 bases, J lost 3 bases, and 7 bases stayed unmatched. The sequence derives from an adult woman who had mild COVID-19 (a few samples of this study predate the infection). Cell type and time point are not known. Sequences were obtained from PBMCs or a T cell subset sorted from them (not recorded which). V gene TRBV12-3 or TRBV12-4 combines with J gene TRBJ2-1, with 14 bases aligning to TRBD2. CDR3 amino acids: CASSRGLAGVGYNEQFF. CDR3 nucleotides: TGTGCCAGCAGCCGGGGACTAGCGGGAGTAGGCTACAATGAGCAGTTCTTC.